This T cell receptor (beta chain) was identified during a study of T cells after yellow fever vaccination. Whole-study findings and limits: The secondary T-cell response peaked on day 5, not day 15, but was weaker.

CDR1 and CDR2 (germline): MNHEY, SMNVEV (reference sequence). This CDR3 contains 14 residues. Trimming cost V 3 bases and J 4 bases, with 7 bases left between them. TCRdb independently ran MiXCR on the 5' RACE reads; one entry per CDR3 protein. The sample has 610,000 or so distinct CDR3 sequences, around 12% seen once. This clonotype was seen more than once but under ten times. The antigen remains unidentified. The V and J genes are TRBV27 and TRBJ1-6; D is uncertain. The clonotype comes from a man in his thirties or forties who received the YFV17D yellow fever vaccine. The material was PBMCs, obtained on the day of the yellow fever booster vaccination. CDR3 loop: CASSFGPYNSPLHF. In DNA, the CDR3 is TGTGCCAGCAGTTTCGGGCCTTATAATTCACCCCTCCACTTT.